This is a list of T cell receptor beta chains from one sample in a study of OX40 agonist ivuxolimab in advanced cancers. The data were produced by immunoSEQ multiplex PCR, yet TCRdb's version contains in-frame clones alone and is incomplete. The table has approximately 42,000 clones, approximately 91% seen once. The sequenced sample was CD4+ or CD8+ T cells sorted from blood, obtained in a trial of the OX40 agonist ivuxolimab. These receptors originate from an adult with an advanced solid tumor such as melanoma, head and neck, liver or kidney cancer. The CDR3 runs from the conserved cysteine through the conserved F or W. A D gene is named only where the DNA matches it firmly. Some rows mark clone size as missing; the rest say once, few, many or name a class of expanded clone.

J gene,V gene,clone size,D gene,CDR3 protein,CDR3 DNA
TRBJ2-7,TRBV9,.,.,CASSPDRGRRGDEQYF,TGTGCCAGCAGCCCCGACCGCGGCCGCAGGGGAGACGAGCAGTACTTC
TRBJ2-7,TRBV5-5,many,.,CASSLVGVEQYF,TGTGCCAGCAGCTTGGTGGGGGTCGAGCAGTACTTC
TRBJ1-4,TRBV2,.,TRBD1,CASSQRGQQATNEKLFF,TGTGCCAGCTCGCAGAGGGGACAGCAGGCAACTAATGAAAAACTGTTTTTT
TRBJ2-2,TRBV28,once,.,CASTPYFGELFF,TGTGCCAGCACCCCCTATTTCGGGGAGCTGTTTTTT
TRBJ2-2,TRBV9,.,TRBD1,CASSVQSGTGITGELFF,TGTGCCAGCAGCGTCCAATCCGGGACAGGAATTACCGGGGAGCTGTTTTTT
TRBJ2-5,TRBV2,once,.,CARQGLGQETQYF,TGTGCCAGACAGGGATTAGGCCAAGAGACCCAGTACTTC
TRBJ1-2,TRBV7-9,few,.,CASSPQGGPFYGFTF,TGTGCCAGCAGCCCTCAGGGAGGGCCCTTCTATGGCTTCACCTTC
TRBJ1-5,TRBV9,.,.,CASSPHADTLGQPQHF,TGTGCCAGCAGCCCCCACGCGGACACCCTCGGACAGCCCCAGCATTTT
TRBJ1-4,TRBV28,.,.,CASQPTEGDGEKLFF,TGTGCCAGCCAGCCTACGGAGGGAGATGGTGAAAAACTGTTTTTT
TRBJ2-6,TRBV7-9,.,.,CASSPSRANVLTF,TGTGCCAGCAGCCCGTCCAGGGCCAACGTCCTGACTTTC